This TCR beta chain was profiled in a study of cytomegalovirus exposure and HLA in healthy donors. The primer mix had 60 Vbeta and 13 Jbeta primers. The data were produced by immunoSEQ multiplex PCR, yet TCRdb's version contains in-frame clones alone and is incomplete. Of about 150,000 clones detected, 80% to 90% appear once; the ten largest clones hold just over 2.5%. General observations from the study: A later analysis showed that HLA-associated TCR beta chains had undergone more clonal expansion than equally common others. Researchers reported in a later analysis that common viral pathogens appeared linked to several top clusters.

In regard to this clone: The antigen is unknown.

The CDR3 is made up of 18 amino acids. Trimming cost V 1 base and J 2 bases, with 15 bases left between them. Germline CDR1 is MGHRA and CDR2 is YSYEKL. The chain uses TRBV4-1 and TRBJ1-6; D is possibly TRBD1 (6 bases). The receptor comes from a man aged 30 to 45 in good health and CMV-seropositive. The material sequenced was PBMCs. DNA for the CDR3: TGCGCCAGCAGCCAAGTTCTCCGGGGACAAGCCTATAATTCACCCCTCCACTTT. Its protein product is CASSQVLRGQAYNSPLHF.